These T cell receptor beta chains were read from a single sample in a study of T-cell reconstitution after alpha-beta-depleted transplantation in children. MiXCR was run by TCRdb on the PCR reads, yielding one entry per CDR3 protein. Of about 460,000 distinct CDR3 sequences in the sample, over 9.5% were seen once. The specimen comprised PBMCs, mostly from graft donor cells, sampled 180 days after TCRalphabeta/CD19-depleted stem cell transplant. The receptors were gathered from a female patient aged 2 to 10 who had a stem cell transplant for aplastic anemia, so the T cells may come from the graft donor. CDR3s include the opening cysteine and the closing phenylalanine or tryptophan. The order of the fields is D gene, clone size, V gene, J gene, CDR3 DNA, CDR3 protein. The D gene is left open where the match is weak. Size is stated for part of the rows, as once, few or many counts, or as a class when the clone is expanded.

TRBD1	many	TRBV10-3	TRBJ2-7	TGTGCCATCAGATGGGGACAGGGGGCCTACGAGCAGTACTTC	CAIRWGQGAYEQYF
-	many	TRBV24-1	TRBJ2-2	TGTGCCACCAGTGATTTGAAGGGGACCACCGGGGAGCTGTTTTTT	CATSDLKGTTGELFF
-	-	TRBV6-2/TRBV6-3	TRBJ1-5	TGTGCCAGCAGCGCGGGACACCTGAGCGATCAGCCCCAGCATTTT	CASSAGHLSDQPQHF
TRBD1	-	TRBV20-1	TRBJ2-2	TGCAGTGCTTTAGGCGGGACAGGGAGACCCGGGGAGCTGTTTTTT	CSALGGTGRPGELFF
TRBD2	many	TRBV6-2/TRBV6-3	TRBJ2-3	TGTGCCAGCAGATACCCTAGCGGGAGGGGAGATACGCAGTATTTT	CASRYPSGRGDTQYF
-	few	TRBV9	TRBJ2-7	TGTGCCAGCAGCCCGAGGGCGCGAGGCTACGAGCAGTACTTC	CASSPRARGYEQYF
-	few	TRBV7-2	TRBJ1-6	TGTGCCAGCAGCTACTCGACAGGCTCCTATAATTCACCCCTCCACTTT	CASSYSTGSYNSPLHF
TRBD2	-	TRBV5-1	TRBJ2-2	TGCGCCAGCAGCTTGCAAGCGGGAGGGAACACCGGGGAGCTGTTTTTT	CASSLQAGGNTGELFF
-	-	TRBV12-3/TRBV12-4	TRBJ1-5	TGTGCCAGCAGTCCGGCGGGGCAGGGCAATCAGCCCCAGCATTTT	CASSPAGQGNQPQHF
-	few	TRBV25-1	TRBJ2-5	TGTGCCAGCAGTAGGGGAGGGACCCAGTACTTC	CASSRGGTQYF
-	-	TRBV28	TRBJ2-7	TGTGCCAGCAGTTTTCGGCTAGCCCCCTCCGAGCATTACTTC	CASSFRLAPSEHYF
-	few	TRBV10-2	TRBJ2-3	TGCGCCAGCAATTCAGCGCTCAAGGGAGATACGCAGTATTTT	CASNSALKGDTQYF
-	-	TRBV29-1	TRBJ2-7	TGCAGCGTTGGAAACGTGCCTTACCCCTACGAGCAGTACTTC	CSVGNVPYPYEQYF
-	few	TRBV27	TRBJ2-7	TGTGCCAGCAGTTTATCTTGGGCAGGGGCATACGAGCAGTACTTC	CASSLSWAGAYEQYF
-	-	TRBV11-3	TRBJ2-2	TGTGCCAGCAGCTTAGATCTGACAGGGAACACCGGGGAGCTGTTTTTT	CASSLDLTGNTGELFF
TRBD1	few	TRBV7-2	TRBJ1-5	TGTGCCAGCAGCAGGGACAGGGATCGACAGCCCCAGCATTTT	CASSRDRDRQPQHF
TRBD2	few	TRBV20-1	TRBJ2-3	TGCAGTGCTAGAGATCCCGGACTAGCGGGAGAGGGGGATACGCAGTATTTT	CSARDPGLAGEGDTQYF
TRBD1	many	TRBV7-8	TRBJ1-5	TGTGCCAGCAGCCAAAGGAGAGGGGGCAATAGGGAGCCCCAGCATTTT	CASSQRRGGNREPQHF
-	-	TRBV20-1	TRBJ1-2	TGCAGTGCTAGAACGGACCGAGATAACTATGGCTACACCTTC	CSARTDRDNYGYTF
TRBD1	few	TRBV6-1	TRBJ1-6	TGTGCCAGCCTGAACGGGACAGCGAATTCACCCCTCCACTTT	CASLNGTANSPLHF
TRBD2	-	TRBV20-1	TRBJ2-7	TGCAGTGCTAGCCGGAGGGGTGTTAGCGGGAGCTACGAGCAGTACTTC	CSASRRGVSGSYEQYF
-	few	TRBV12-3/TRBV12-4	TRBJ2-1	TGTGCCAGCAGTTACGGTAGCGGAGGACCGCAGTTCTTC	CASSYGSGGPQFF
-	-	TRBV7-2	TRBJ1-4	TGTGCCAGCAGCTCAAACAGAGCAACTAATGAAAAACTGTTTTTT	CASSSNRATNEKLFF
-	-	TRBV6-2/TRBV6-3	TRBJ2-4	TGTGCCAGCAGTCTAACCCGGGACTCGCTAGCCAAAAACATTCAGTACTTC	CASSLTRDSLAKNIQYF